The rows below give T cell receptor beta chains drawn from one sample of a study of blood T cell repertoires in COVID-19. TCRdb's table, derived via immunoSEQ multiplex PCR, lists solely in-frame clones and lacks some. The sample consists of more than 200,000 clones, more than 70% of them appearing once. Sample: peripheral blood. The source of these receptors is a woman aged 55-70 years with acute or convalescent COVID-19. CDR3s include the opening cysteine and the closing phenylalanine or tryptophan. Fields, in order: CDR3 protein, CDR3 DNA, clone size, J gene, D gene, CDR3 length, V gene. The D gene is left open where the match is weak. Only part of the rows carry a size: once, few, many, or a class if the clone is expanded.

CASSQGTAYSYEQYF | TGCGCCAGCAGTCAAGGGACAGCTTACTCCTACGAGCAGTACTTC | NA | TRBJ2-7 | TRBD1 | 15 | TRBV4-1
CASSPYRGPEAFF | TGTGCCAGCTCACCATACAGGGGGCCTGAAGCTTTCTTT | NA | TRBJ1-1 | TRBD1 | 13 | TRBV18
CASSQPGLAVYEQYF | TGTGCCAGCAGCCAACCGGGACTAGCGGTCTACGAGCAGTACTTC | NA | TRBJ2-7 | TRBD2 | 15 | TRBV3-1/TRBV3-2
CATSDSGQPTGELFF | TGTGCCACCAGTGATTCGGGACAGCCCACCGGGGAGCTGTTTTTT | NA | TRBJ2-2 | TRBD1 | 15 | TRBV24-1
CASSEAGARVNTEAFF | TGTGCCAGCAGTGAGGCGGGGGCGCGAGTGAACACTGAAGCTTTCTTT | NA | TRBJ1-1 | NA | 16 | TRBV6-1
CASSPGGSGYEQYF | TGCGCCAGCAGCCCCGGGGGTAGCGGGTACGAGCAGTACTTC | NA | TRBJ2-7 | TRBD2 | 14 | TRBV4-1
CASRTGTSPYEQYF | TGTGCCAGCAGAACCGGGACTAGCCCCTACGAGCAGTACTTC | NA | TRBJ2-7 | TRBD2 | 14 | TRBV5-4
CASSLSGRAFNEQFF | TGTGCCAGCAGCTTGAGCGGGAGGGCCTTCAATGAGCAGTTCTTC | NA | TRBJ2-1 | TRBD2 | 15 | TRBV5-6
CASREQGAGGYTF | TGTGCCAGCAGAGAGCAGGGGGCTGGGGGCTACACCTTC | once | TRBJ1-2 | TRBD1 | 13 | TRBV6-5
CASSLSPLAKNIQYF | TGTGCCAGCAGCTTAAGTCCTCTAGCCAAAAACATTCAGTACTTC | NA | TRBJ2-4 | NA | 15 | TRBV7-3
CASSVRTGTEAFF | TGTGCCAGCAGTGTCCGGACAGGGACTGAAGCTTTCTTT | NA | TRBJ1-1 | TRBD1 | 13 | TRBV6-2/TRBV6-3
CASSPYSGGLGGYTF | TGTGCCAGCTCTCCCTACTCAGGGGGGTTAGGTGGCTACACCTTC | NA | TRBJ1-2 | TRBD1 | 15 | TRBV14
CSAPLQFTGELFF | TGCAGCGCTCCTCTACAGTTCACCGGGGAGCTGTTTTTT | NA | TRBJ2-2 | NA | 13 | TRBV29-1
CASGTGTGPYNEQFF | TGTGCTAGTGGCACCGGGACAGGACCTTACAATGAGCAGTTCTTC | NA | TRBJ2-1 | TRBD1 | 15 | TRBV12-5
CASSIQGPLGNEQFF | TGTGCCAGTAGTATACAGGGGCCCCTAGGCAATGAGCAGTTCTTC | NA | TRBJ2-1 | NA | 15 | TRBV19
CASSQSTGVFNEKLFF | TGTGCCAGCAGCCAATCGACAGGGGTTTTTAATGAAAAACTGTTTTTT | NA | TRBJ1-4 | TRBD1 | 16 | TRBV3-1/TRBV3-2
CASSQGGMGYGYTF | TGTGCCAGCAGCCAAGGGGGCATGGGCTATGGCTACACCTTC | NA | TRBJ1-2 | NA | 14 | TRBV3-1/TRBV3-2
CASSLGGQFSNQPQHF | TGTGCCAGCAGCTTGGGAGGACAGTTTAGCAATCAGCCCCAGCATTTT | NA | TRBJ1-5 | NA | 16 | TRBV5-6
CAWNAGPAGTRLTF | TGTGCCTGGAACGCCGGGCCCGCCGGGACACGCCTGACTTTC | NA | TRBJ2-6 | NA | 14 | TRBV30
CAWSYLSGRVRDEQFF | TGTGCCTGGAGTTACCTCAGCGGGAGGGTAAGAGATGAGCAGTTCTTC | NA | TRBJ2-1 | TRBD2 | 16 | TRBV30
CASSPLGTGRSYEQYF | TGTGCCAGTAGTCCGTTGGGGACAGGGAGGAGCTACGAGCAGTACTTC | NA | TRBJ2-7 | TRBD1 | 16 | TRBV19
CASGGQGASEKLFF | TGTGCCAGCGGGGGACAGGGGGCGTCAGAAAAACTGTTTTTT | NA | TRBJ1-4 | TRBD1 | 14 | TRBV27
CASSPQEGPESGTEAFF | TGTGCCAGCTCACCTCAGGAGGGACCCGAATCGGGCACTGAAGCTTTCTTT | NA | TRBJ1-1 | NA | 17 | TRBV18
CASSTDSRSNTEAFF | TGCGCCAGCAGCACCGACAGCCGCTCGAACACTGAAGCTTTCTTT | NA | TRBJ1-1 | NA | 15 | TRBV5-1
CAISALAGDPYEQYF | TGTGCCATCAGCGCTCTAGCGGGAGACCCCTACGAGCAGTACTTC | NA | TRBJ2-7 | TRBD2 | 15 | TRBV10-3
CASSLQGYYGYTF | TGTGCCAGCAGTTTACAGGGCTACTATGGCTACACCTTC | NA | TRBJ1-2 | NA | 13 | TRBV27
CASSLWGGTEAFF | TGTGCCAGCAGTTTATGGGGGGGCACTGAAGCTTTCTTT | NA | TRBJ1-1 | NA | 13 | TRBV6-5
CASSSIPGTGLEFTEAFF | TGTGCCAGCAGTTCCATTCCCGGGACAGGGCTCGAATTTACTGAAGCTTTCTTT | NA | TRBJ1-1 | TRBD1 | 18 | TRBV28
CASSLGYQGRANQPQHF | TGTGCCAGCAGCTTAGGATACCAGGGCAGGGCGAACCAGCCCCAGCATTTT | NA | TRBJ1-5 | NA | 17 | TRBV7-2
CASSSLSGNTIYF | TGCGCCAGCAGCTCCTTATCTGGAAACACCATATATTTT | NA | TRBJ1-3 | NA | 13 | TRBV5-1
CASSLHRENTIYF | TGTGCCAGCAGCCTCCACAGGGAAAACACCATATATTTT | NA | TRBJ1-3 | NA | 13 | TRBV7-2
CASSPFGGDRSSYNSPLHF | TGCGCCAGCAGCCCATTCGGGGGGGACCGAAGCTCCTATAATTCACCCCTCCACTTT | NA | TRBJ1-6 | NA | 19 | TRBV4-1
CASTLAGVKETQYF | TGTGCCAGCACTCTTGCGGGGGTTAAAGAGACCCAGTACTTC | NA | TRBJ2-5 | TRBD2 | 14 | TRBV6-5
CATRPSGIRTDTQYF | TGTGCCACCAGGCCGAGCGGGATCCGCACAGATACGCAGTATTTT | NA | TRBJ2-3 | TRBD2 | 15 | TRBV24-1
CASSLAGAASNQPQHF | TGTGCCAGCAGCTTAGCAGGGGCCGCCAGCAATCAGCCCCAGCATTTT | NA | TRBJ1-5 | NA | 16 | TRBV7-8
CASSPGRLSQPQHF | TGTGCCAGCAGTCCGGGGAGACTCAGTCAGCCCCAGCATTTT | NA | TRBJ1-5 | NA | 14 | TRBV28
CASSARGGNTEAFF | TGTGCCAGTAGTGCTAGAGGTGGGAACACTGAAGCTTTCTTT | NA | TRBJ1-1 | NA | 14 | TRBV19
CSVSQGKAIYEQYF | TGCAGCGTTTCGCAGGGAAAGGCGATCTACGAGCAGTACTTC | NA | TRBJ2-7 | NA | 14 | TRBV29-1
CAISGQGQDNEQFF | TGTGCCATCAGTGGACAGGGTCAGGACAATGAGCAGTTCTTC | NA | TRBJ2-1 | TRBD1 | 14 | TRBV10-3
CASSLTGQVVGGETQYF | TGTGCCAGCAGCTTAACGGGACAGGTCGTTGGGGGGGAGACCCAGTACTTC | NA | TRBJ2-5 | TRBD1 | 17 | TRBV5-4
CATSSGAMEEQYF | TGTGCCACCTCTTCGGGAGCAATGGAAGAGCAGTACTTC | NA | TRBJ2-7 | NA | 13 | TRBV24-1
CASSTGQGGSYGYTF | TGTGCCAGTAGTACAGGACAGGGAGGGAGTTATGGCTACACCTTC | NA | TRBJ1-2 | TRBD1 | 15 | TRBV19
CASSLDILREHEQYF | TGTGCCAGCAGCTTGGATATACTCAGGGAACACGAGCAGTACTTC | NA | TRBJ2-7 | NA | 15 | TRBV5-6
CAKTANTGELFF | TGTGCCAAGACAGCCAACACCGGGGAGCTGTTTTTT | NA | TRBJ2-2 | NA | 12 | TRBV27
CASSPDRGTEAFF | TGTGCCAGCAGCCCTGACAGGGGTACTGAAGCTTTCTTT | NA | TRBJ1-1 | TRBD1 | 13 | TRBV5-6
CASSLSRTGSYNEQFF | TGTGCCAGCAGTTTATCGAGGACAGGGTCCTACAATGAGCAGTTCTTC | NA | TRBJ2-1 | TRBD1 | 16 | TRBV27
CASSTPVGSYNEQFF | TGTGCCAGTAGTACTCCAGTTGGCTCCTACAATGAGCAGTTCTTC | NA | TRBJ2-1 | NA | 15 | TRBV19
CASSPDRGSVDSGELFF | TGTGCCAGCAGCCCGGACAGGGGTTCGGTTGACTCCGGGGAGCTGTTTTTT | NA | TRBJ2-2 | TRBD1 | 17 | TRBV9